Listed below are T cell receptor beta chains from one sample, sequenced in a study of T cells in Graves' hyperthyroidism and ophthalmopathy. TCRdb re-analysed the multiplex PCR reads in MiXCR, keeping a single row per CDR3 protein. The data hold some 500,000 distinct CDR3 sequences, with approximately 14% observed a single time. Sequenced: blood. The receptor source for this set is a woman between 18 and 29 years old with Graves' hyperthyroidism. The CDR3 runs from the conserved cysteine through the conserved F or W. Each record gives: J gene, D gene, clone size, CDR3 length, V gene, CDR3 protein, CDR3 DNA. A D gene is named only where the DNA matches it firmly. Clone size is given for some rows only: seen once, a few or many times, or a class if the clone is expanded.

J gene: TRBJ2-2; D gene: TRBD1; clone size: many; CDR3 length: 18; V gene: TRBV7-9; CDR3 protein: CASSSSRRGQGASGELFF; CDR3 DNA: TGTGCCAGCAGCTCCTCCCGACGCGGACAGGGGGCATCCGGGGAGCTGTTTTTT
J gene: TRBJ2-5; D gene: TRBD2; clone size: many; CDR3 length: 19; V gene: TRBV10-3; CDR3 protein: CAISERLTGTSGFQETQYF; CDR3 DNA: TGTGCCATCAGTGAGAGGCTTACCGGGACTAGCGGTTTCCAAGAGACCCAGTACTTC
J gene: TRBJ2-2; D gene: -; clone size: many; CDR3 length: 10; V gene: TRBV30; CDR3 protein: CAWSSGELFF; CDR3 DNA: TGTGCCTGGAGCTCCGGGGAGCTGTTTTTT
J gene: TRBJ2-3; D gene: -; clone size: few; CDR3 length: 16; V gene: TRBV7-2; CDR3 protein: CASSPRQYSSTDTQYF; CDR3 DNA: TGTGCCAGCAGCCCCCGACAGTACTCTTCGACAGATACGCAGTATTTT
J gene: TRBJ2-3; D gene: -; clone size: many; CDR3 length: 14; V gene: TRBV7-9; CDR3 protein: CASSPPEAKDTQYF; CDR3 DNA: TGTGCCAGCAGCCCCCCGGAGGCAAAAGATACGCAGTATTTT
J gene: TRBJ1-3; D gene: -; clone size: many; CDR3 length: 14; V gene: TRBV19; CDR3 protein: CASNRPGTTDTIYF; CDR3 DNA: TGTGCCAGTAATCGTCCCGGGACAACGGACACCATATATTTT
J gene: TRBJ2-7; D gene: TRBD2; clone size: many; CDR3 length: 17; V gene: TRBV3-1; CDR3 protein: CASSQDRASGRSYEQYF; CDR3 DNA: TGTGCCAGCAGCCAAGATAGGGCTAGCGGGAGGTCCTACGAGCAGTACTTC
J gene: TRBJ2-1; D gene: -; clone size: many; CDR3 length: 15; V gene: TRBV11-2; CDR3 protein: CASSLRADSYNEQFF; CDR3 DNA: TGTGCCAGCAGCTTGAGGGCGGACAGCTACAATGAGCAGTTCTTC
J gene: TRBJ2-1; D gene: TRBD1; clone size: many; CDR3 length: 14; V gene: TRBV11-2; CDR3 protein: CASSVRDRHNEQFF; CDR3 DNA: TGTGCCAGCAGCGTCCGGGACAGGCACAATGAGCAGTTCTTC
J gene: TRBJ2-4; D gene: TRBD2; clone size: many; CDR3 length: 20; V gene: TRBV6-1; CDR3 protein: CASRSSRSSGRRLVKNIQYF; CDR3 DNA: TGTGCCAGCAGATCGTCACGTTCTAGCGGGAGGAGGTTGGTCAAAAACATTCAGTACTTC
J gene: TRBJ1-3; D gene: -; clone size: many; CDR3 length: 12; V gene: TRBV12-3/TRBV12-4; CDR3 protein: CASSLGTNTIYF; CDR3 DNA: TGTGCCAGCAGTTTAGGAACAAACACCATATATTTT
J gene: TRBJ1-3; D gene: TRBD1; clone size: -; CDR3 length: 18; V gene: TRBV18; CDR3 protein: CASSLRDSGEYSGNTIYF; CDR3 DNA: TGTGCCAGCTCACTACGGGACAGCGGTGAATACTCTGGAAACACCATATATTTT
J gene: TRBJ1-5; D gene: -; clone size: -; CDR3 length: 15; V gene: TRBV28; CDR3 protein: CASSLGGFDNQPQHF; CDR3 DNA: TGTGCCAGCAGCCTAGGGGGGTTTGACAATCAGCCCCAGCATTTT
J gene: TRBJ1-1; D gene: -; clone size: few; CDR3 length: 17; V gene: TRBV6-1; CDR3 protein: CASSEPREQGLGTEAFF; CDR3 DNA: TGTGCCAGCAGTGAACCCAGAGAACAGGGTTTGGGCACTGAAGCTTTCTTT
J gene: TRBJ1-4; D gene: -; clone size: few; CDR3 length: 15; V gene: TRBV9; CDR3 protein: CASSVAGIRNEKLFF; CDR3 DNA: TGTGCCAGCAGCGTAGCCGGGATCCGAAATGAAAAACTGTTTTTT
J gene: TRBJ2-1; D gene: -; clone size: many; CDR3 length: 14; V gene: TRBV7-3; CDR3 protein: CASSLGSAHNEQFF; CDR3 DNA: TGTGCCAGCAGCTTAGGTAGCGCACACAATGAGCAGTTCTTC
J gene: TRBJ1-4; D gene: -; clone size: many; CDR3 length: 15; V gene: TRBV6-1; CDR3 protein: CASSVGTAQNEKLFF; CDR3 DNA: TGTGCCAGCAGTGTGGGAACGGCCCAAAATGAAAAACTGTTTTTT
J gene: TRBJ2-7; D gene: TRBD2; clone size: -; CDR3 length: 17; V gene: TRBV7-6; CDR3 protein: CASSLEVIEREGNEQYF; CDR3 DNA: TGTGCCAGCAGCTTAGAAGTGATCGAGCGGGAGGGTAACGAGCAGTACTTC
J gene: TRBJ2-1; D gene: TRBD2; clone size: once; CDR3 length: 15; V gene: TRBV28; CDR3 protein: CASSSLAGNYNEQFF; CDR3 DNA: TGTGCCAGCAGTTCTCTAGCGGGAAACTACAATGAGCAGTTCTTC
J gene: TRBJ1-4; D gene: TRBD1; clone size: -; CDR3 length: 14; V gene: TRBV6-1; CDR3 protein: CASSGGQGVEKLFF; CDR3 DNA: TGTGCCAGCAGTGGGGGACAGGGGGTTGAAAAACTGTTTTTT
J gene: TRBJ1-1; D gene: -; clone size: few; CDR3 length: 13; V gene: TRBV6-4; CDR3 protein: CASSAVTEGEAFF; CDR3 DNA: TGTGCCAGCAGTGCCGTAACCGAGGGTGAAGCTTTCTTT
J gene: TRBJ2-5; D gene: -; clone size: many; CDR3 length: 12; V gene: TRBV14; CDR3 protein: CASSPRPETQYF; CDR3 DNA: TGTGCCAGCAGCCCGCGTCCCGAGACCCAGTACTTC
J gene: TRBJ2-7; D gene: TRBD2; clone size: -; CDR3 length: 14; V gene: TRBV27; CDR3 protein: CASSRRGGINEQYF; CDR3 DNA: TGTGCCAGCAGTAGGCGGGGGGGGATAAACGAGCAGTACTTC
J gene: TRBJ2-7; D gene: -; clone size: many; CDR3 length: 11; V gene: TRBV7-6; CDR3 protein: CASKIWREQYF; CDR3 DNA: TGTGCCAGCAAGATCTGGAGGGAGCAGTACTTC
J gene: TRBJ1-1; D gene: -; clone size: many; CDR3 length: 14; V gene: TRBV27; CDR3 protein: CASSLSPGAAEAFF; CDR3 DNA: TGTGCCAGCAGTTTATCGCCAGGGGCCGCTGAAGCTTTCTTT
J gene: TRBJ2-2; D gene: TRBD2; clone size: many; CDR3 length: 16; V gene: TRBV29-1; CDR3 protein: CSVEGLAGGYTGELFF; CDR3 DNA: TGCAGCGTTGAAGGCCTAGCGGGAGGTTACACCGGGGAGCTGTTTTTT
J gene: TRBJ1-2; D gene: -; clone size: few; CDR3 length: 14; V gene: TRBV19; CDR3 protein: CASSINGASYGYTF; CDR3 DNA: TGTGCCAGTAGTATTAATGGCGCCAGCTATGGCTACACCTTC
J gene: TRBJ2-1; D gene: TRBD1; clone size: many; CDR3 length: 13; V gene: TRBV2; CDR3 protein: CASREDRDGEQFF; CDR3 DNA: TGTGCCAGCAGAGAGGACAGGGATGGCGAGCAGTTCTTC
J gene: TRBJ2-1; D gene: -; clone size: many; CDR3 length: 14; V gene: TRBV11-3; CDR3 protein: CASGLRDFYNEQFF; CDR3 DNA: TGTGCCAGCGGACTCCGGGACTTCTACAATGAGCAGTTCTTC
J gene: TRBJ1-3; D gene: TRBD1; clone size: -; CDR3 length: 15; V gene: TRBV5-8; CDR3 protein: CASSLQGIAGNTIYF; CDR3 DNA: TGTGCCAGCAGCCTACAGGGGATCGCTGGAAACACCATATATTTT
J gene: TRBJ2-7; D gene: TRBD1; clone size: many; CDR3 length: 14; V gene: TRBV11-2; CDR3 protein: CASSRHRGGGEQYF; CDR3 DNA: TGTGCCAGCAGCCGACACAGGGGCGGTGGGGAGCAGTACTTC
J gene: TRBJ1-2; D gene: -; clone size: many; CDR3 length: 14; V gene: TRBV27; CDR3 protein: CASSLSMTAYGYTF; CDR3 DNA: TGTGCCAGCAGTTTATCGATGACGGCTTATGGCTACACCTTC
J gene: TRBJ1-5; D gene: -; clone size: many; CDR3 length: 13; V gene: TRBV9; CDR3 protein: CASSPGVEQPQHF; CDR3 DNA: TGTGCCAGCAGCCCGGGGGTCGAACAGCCCCAGCATTTT
J gene: TRBJ2-7; D gene: -; clone size: many; CDR3 length: 14; V gene: TRBV5-5; CDR3 protein: CASSYERRSYEQYF; CDR3 DNA: TGTGCCAGCAGCTATGAGCGGCGCTCCTACGAGCAGTACTTC